This section outlines one T cell receptor (beta chain) sequence together with its context. The antigen is undetermined. The study ran its PCR with 60 Vbeta and 13 Jbeta primers. Only in-frame clones appear in the TCRdb table, and some are missing; sequencing was by immunoSEQ multiplex PCR. Of nearly 110,000 clones listed, approximately 85% are singletons. This record comes from a study of cytomegalovirus exposure and HLA in healthy donors. Study-level results: A later analysis reportedly found fewer N-insertions in an Asian-associated ancestry cluster than the roughly 670-donor mean. A later look showed TCR association rates differing by HLA locus, highest for DRB1 and lowest for HLA-C. In a later analysis, at a false discovery rate of 0.05, some 15,000 TCR beta sequences were associated with HLA alleles.

The receptor's source is a man aged 45 to 65 in good health and CMV-seronegative. Sample: PBMCs.

The CDR3 coding sequence is TGTGCCAGCAGCCACCAGGGCTCTGGAAACACCATATATTTT. Its protein product is CASSHQGSGNTIYF. The V gene is TRBV7-2, the J gene TRBJ1-3; TRBD1 is a possible D gene (5 bases). The CDR3 sequence is 14 residues long. Trimming removed 5 bases from V and 0 bases from J, with 8 bases in between. Germline V gene sequence: CDR1 SGHTA, CDR2 FQGNSA.